Following are 26 T cell receptor beta chains from one sample sequenced in a study of blood T cells in healthy people across ages. Together with a sample-barcoded 5' primer, a J-beta primer mix was included in a second PCR lasting about 7 to 11 cycles. TCRdb used MiXCR to reprocess the 5' RACE reads, holding one entry per CDR3 protein. The sample lists approximately 580,000 distinct CDR3 sequences, about 24% occurring once. This sample also belongs to another study, concerning T cells of mothers and their children.

Sample: blood. Every receptor here comes from a boy aged 5-17 years in good health.

This clonotype was observed many times. The CDR3 loop reads CASSLADRGSYEQYF. The CDR3 DNA is TGCGCCAGCAGCTTGGCCGACAGGGGCTCCTACGAGCAGTACTTC. This chain uses TRBV5-1 with TRBJ2-7, with 8 bases fitting TRBD1. This CDR3 has 15 amino acids. The V gene end was trimmed by 0 bases and the J gene end by 0 bases; junction bases not matched to a gene: 2. Germline V gene sequence: CDR1 SGHRS, CDR2 YFSETQ. The full variable domain, with the rest looked up from reference TRBV5-1 and TRBJ2-7, is KAGVTQTPRYLIKTRGQQVTLSCSPISGHRSVSWYQQTPGQGLQFLFEYFSETQRNKGNFPGRFSGRQFSNSRSEMNVSTLELGDSALYLCASSLADRGSYEQYFGPGTRLTVT.

A few counts support this clonotype. The chain couples TRBV12-3 or TRBV12-4 to TRBJ1-4; D is possibly TRBD1 (6 bases). The CDR3 is made up of 16 amino acids. V was pared by 6 bases and J by 6 bases, with 20 bases between. The CDR3 region is CASSSLEGGPYEKLFF. The DNA of the CDR3 is TGTGCCAGCAGCTCCCTCGAGGGGGGTCCGTATGAAAAACTGTTTTTT.

The V gene is TRBV20-1, the J gene TRBJ2-7, with a weak D call TRBD1 (6 bases). CDR3 length: 12 amino acids. From germline, CDR1 is DFQATT and CDR2 SNEGSKA (reference sequence). Trimming took 6 bases from V and 0 from J, leaving 9 bases between them. The CDR3 bases are TGCAGTGCGGGGGACATCTCCTACGAGCAGTACTTC. Protein: CSAGDISYEQYF.

This clonotype was recorded a few times. The chain employs TRBV7-8 and TRBJ1-2, with D tentatively TRBD1 (6 bases). Per the germline V gene, CDR1 is SGHVS and CDR2 is FQNEAQ. The V gene lost 0 bases and the J gene lost 8 bases, with 13 bases spanning the gap. The CDR3 contains 14 residues. CDR3 coding DNA: TGTGCCAGCAGCTTAGCGGACAGCCAGCTGGGCTACACCTTC. Its protein is CASSLADSQLGYTF. The variable domain in full, completed from reference TRBV7-8 and TRBJ1-2, reads GAGVSQSPRYKVAKRGQDVALRCDPISGHVSLFWYQQALGQGPEFLTYFQNEAQLDKSGLPSDRFFAERPEGSVSTLKIQRTQQEDSAVYLCASSLADSQLGYTFGSGTRLTVV.

The rearrangement uses TRBV20-1 and TRBJ2-1, with 13 bases matching TRBD2. With V trimmed by 6 bases and J by 1 base, 12 bases remained unmatched. This CDR3 has 18 amino acids. Germline lookup yields CDR1 DFQATT and CDR2 SNEGSKA (reference sequence). CDR3 nucleotides: TGCAGTGCCCCACGGGGACTAGCGGGATCTTTTTCCTACAATGAGCAGTTCTTC. This sequence encodes CSAPRGLAGSFSYNEQFF.

The chain employs TRBV11-1 and TRBJ1-2, with 7 bases that match TRBD1. Germline V gene data show CDR1 as SGHAT and CDR2 as FQDESV (reference sequence). The length of the CDR3 is 16 residues. J lost 3 bases, V lost 4 bases, and 11 bases had no gene match. For the CDR3, the DNA is TGTGCCAGCAGCTCGGACCCCGGGACAGAAGACTATGGCTACACCTTC. Translation gives CASSSDPGTEDYGYTF. Full variable domain (missing parts from reference TRBV11-1 and TRBJ1-2): EAEVAQSPRYKITEKSQAVAFWCDPISGHATLYWYRQILGQGPELLVQFQDESVVDDSQLPKDRFSAERLKGVDSTLKIQPAELGDSAMYLCASSSDPGTEDYGYTFGSGTRLTVV.

The V call is TRBV20-1, the J call TRBJ2-5; 11 nucleotides match TRBD2. The CDR3 length is 16 residues. Germline CDR1 is DFQATT and CDR2 is SNEGSKA (reference sequence). V was pared by 7 bases and J by 1 base, with 11 bases of the junction left unmatched. In nucleotides, the CDR3 is TGCAGTGTGCCCCCCTTAGCGGGAGGGACCCAAGAGACCCAGTACTTC. This sequence encodes CSVPPLAGGTQETQYF.

In its sample, this clonotype was seen a few times. This chain joins TRBV7-9 and TRBJ2-1; D is uncertain. This CDR3 contains 15 residues. V shed 3 bases and J shed 7 bases, with 16 bases lying between them. From germline, CDR1 is SEHNR and CDR2 FQNEAQ (reference sequence). This chain's CDR3 is CASSLVVSLLNEQFF. The CDR3 DNA reads TGTGCCAGCAGCTTGGTCGTCAGCCTGCTTAATGAGCAGTTCTTC.

The table lists this clonotype with a few counts. This chain links TRBV7-2 with TRBJ2-5; TRBD1 matches at 9 bases. The end of the DNA fits TRBJ2-7 better, so the J call may be wrong. The CDR3 has 15 residues. In germline, CDR1 is SGHTA, CDR2 FQGNSA. In DNA, the CDR3 is TGTGCCAGCAGCTTATACAGGGGGCCCTCCTACGAGCAGTACTTC. Translating it yields CASSLYRGPSYEQYF.

This chain connects TRBV6-2 or TRBV6-3 to TRBJ2-7; D is possibly TRBD2 (5 bases). V lost 2 bases and J 3 bases, leaving 23 bases between the germline ends. The CDR3 consists of 18 residues. The V gene's germline CDR1 is MNHEY and CDR2 SVGEGT. The CDR3 protein is CASSYPGKVGRIGYEQYF. CDR3 DNA: TGTGCCAGCAGTTACCCGGGGAAAGTCGGCAGGATAGGCTACGAGCAGTACTTC.

The CDR3 is CAWNPPNSYYEQYF. For the CDR3, the DNA is TGTGCCTGGAATCCTCCGAACAGTTATTACGAGCAGTACTTC. The rearrangement uses TRBV30 and TRBJ2-5; D not certain. The better agreement between TRBJ2-7 and the DNA end casts doubt on the J call. The CDR3 runs to 14 residues. Germline CDR1 GTSNPN, CDR2 SVGIG (reference sequence).

A few counts support this clonotype. The chain recombines TRBV28 with TRBJ2-2; 14 bases match TRBD2. The V gene's germline CDR1 is MDHEN and CDR2 SYDVKM. This CDR3 is 18 amino acids long. J lost 2 bases, V lost 5 bases, and 7 bases had no gene match. CDR3 protein: CASSPSGLAGGNTGELFF. CDR3 sequence (DNA): TGTGCCAGCAGTCCCTCAGGACTAGCGGGAGGCAACACCGGGGAGCTGTTTTTT.

CDR3 loop: CASSQDSSGPIQETQYF. CDR3 nucleotide sequence: TGCGCCAGCAGCCAAGATTCCAGCGGGCCGATCCAAGAGACCCAGTACTTC. The chain carries TRBV4-3 and TRBJ2-5; a possible D gene is TRBD2 (6 bases). Germline CDR1 and CDR2: LGHNA and YSLEER. The CDR3 is 17 amino acids. V gave up 0 bases and J gave up 1 base, with 15 bases separating them.

The chain is built from TRBV7-9 and TRBJ1-5; perhaps TRBD1 as D (6 bases). V gave up 1 base and J gave up 5 bases, with 9 bases separating them. The CDR3 loop spans 14 amino acids. In germline, CDR1 is SEHNR, CDR2 FQNEAQ (reference sequence). This CDR3 reads CASSLGGAHQPQHF. CDR3 coding DNA: TGTGCCAGCAGCTTAGGGGGGGCTCATCAGCCCCAGCATTTT.

This chain links TRBV5-5 with TRBJ2-3; TRBD2 matches at 11 bases. The CDR3 is made up of 17 amino acids. V lost 0 bases to trimming and J lost 4 bases; unmatched junction nucleotides: 7. The V gene's germline CDR1 is SGHKS and CDR2 YYEKEE (reference sequence). The CDR3 reads CASSLVGLAGPADTQYF. As DNA, the CDR3 is TGTGCCAGCAGCTTGGTTGGACTAGCGGGCCCCGCAGATACGCAGTATTTT.

The rearrangement uses TRBV6-2 or TRBV6-3 and TRBJ2-2; a possible D gene is TRBD1 (5 bases). The CDR3 contains 16 residues. V lost 0 bases and J lost 5, with 13 bases in between. Per germline, CDR1 MNHEY and CDR2 SVGEGT. CDR3 amino acids: CASSYSSAGSTGELFF. Written as DNA, the CDR3 is TGTGCCAGCAGTTACTCATCGGCAGGGTCGACCGGGGAGCTGTTTTTT.

The chain employs TRBV7-3 and TRBJ2-2, with D perhaps assigned TRBD1 or TRBD2 (5 bases each). V was shortened by 8 bases and J by 5 bases, with 18 bases between the two germline ends. CDR3 size: 15 residues. CDR1 is SGHTA and CDR2 is FQGTGA in the germline V gene. DNA of the CDR3: TGTGCCAGCGGGGCGGGTGTGGTGAATACCGGGGAGCTGTTTTTT. It codes for CASGAGVVNTGELFF.

The rearrangement joins TRBV14 to TRBJ2-7; D is perhaps TRBD1 (5 bases). This CDR3 is 16 amino acids long. Looked up from germline, CDR1 is SGHDN and CDR2 is FVKESK. Trimming cost V 0 bases and J 7 bases, with 19 bases left between them. DNA for the CDR3: TGTGCCAGCAGCCAAGATCGAGGTGAAGGGGTGGGAGAGCAGTACTTC. This gives the protein CASSQDRGEGVGEQYF.

This clonotype showed up just a few times. V is TRBV4-3 and J is TRBJ1-4, with 7 bases lining up with TRBD1. J lost 7 bases, V lost 5 bases, and 10 bases had no gene match. Germline V gene lookup returns CDR1 LGHNA and CDR2 YSLEER. The CDR3 consists of 15 residues. Here the CDR3 DNA reads TGCGCCAGCAGCATGGACAGGCAAAGGGGTGAAAAACTGTTTTTT. It translates to CASSMDRQRGEKLFF.

This clonotype came up a few times. The genes are TRBV7-2 and TRBJ2-5; 9 bases fit TRBD2. The closer fit of TRBJ2-1 to the DNA end suggests the J call may be wrong. This CDR3 contains 16 residues. Germline V gene lookup returns CDR1 SGHTA and CDR2 FQGNSA. This CDR3 reads CASSQKRASGDPGQFF. The CDR3, as DNA: TGTGCCAGCAGCCAAAAGAGGGCTAGCGGGGACCCAGGGCAGTTCTTC.

This clonotype has a handful of counts. At one boundary the junction diverges from the germline segment, which might be a read error. The chain carries TRBV7-2 and TRBJ2-5; D is unresolved. Germline CDR1 and CDR2: SGHTA and FQGNSA. The CDR3 has 14 amino acids. CDR3: CANSPQRHFTAQYF. CDR3 nucleotide sequence: TGTGCCAACAGCCCACAGAGACACTTTACGGCCCAGTACTTC.

The sample holds many counts of this clonotype. The genes are TRBV29-1 and TRBJ2-5, with 8 bases fitting TRBD2. V lost 3 bases, J lost 7 bases, and 7 bases stayed unmatched. Germline lookup yields CDR1 SQVTM and CDR2 ANQGSEA. The CDR3 extends over 13 amino acids. The CDR3 is CSVDESGGATQYF. CDR3 in DNA: TGCAGCGTTGATGAGTCGGGGGGGGCGACCCAGTACTTC.

V and J are TRBV20-1 and TRBJ1-2, with no clear D. The CDR3 runs to 13 residues. V was shortened by 3 bases and J by 1 base, with 9 bases between the two germline ends. Per the germline V gene, CDR1 is DFQATT and CDR2 is SNEGSKA (reference sequence). The CDR3 nucleotides are TGCAGTGCTAGGGGCAGATTTAACTATGGCTACACCTTC. Residues: CSARGRFNYGYTF.

This clonotype came up a few times. This chain links TRBV15 with TRBJ1-1; the D is unclear. Germline V gene sequence: CDR1 LNHNV, CDR2 YYDKDF (reference sequence). The CDR3 spans 13 residues. Deletions cut 5 bases from V and 11 bases from J, with 18 bases between. The CDR3 region is CATSLSRPGMAFF. The CDR3 DNA sequence: TGTGCCACCAGCCTCTCCAGACCCGGCATGGCTTTCTTT. Looking up the rest from reference TRBV15 and TRBJ1-1 gives the full variable domain: DAMVIQNPRYQVTQFGKPVTLSCSQTLNHNVMYWYQQKSSQAPKLLFHYYDKDFNNEADTPDNFQSRRPNTSFCFLDIRSPGLGDTAMYLCATSLSRPGMAFFGQGTRLTVV.

Turning to this clonotype: Sequence at one end of the junction differs from germline and may be a read error. This chain joins TRBV20-1 and TRBJ1-2; D remains unclear. From germline, CDR1 is DFQATT and CDR2 SNEGSKA (reference sequence). The CDR3 totals 14 residues. CDR3 coding DNA: TGCAGTGCTAGAGATTACCATGCTATCTATAGCTACACCTTC. It yields the protein CSARDYHAIYSYTF.

The chain uses TRBV7-2 and TRBJ2-1; no clear D. Germline-derived CDR1 and CDR2 are SGHTA and FQGNSA. This CDR3 is built from 14 residues. V lost 5 bases, J lost 4 bases, and 12 bases lay in between. This chain's CDR3 is CASSPFDGYNEQFF. CDR3 coding DNA: TGTGCCAGCAGCCCCTTCGACGGATACAATGAGCAGTTCTTC.